This T cell receptor beta chain derives from a study of early T cells in non-severe SARS-CoV-2 infection. Individual cDNA molecules were tagged with unique molecular identifiers, the study reported. TCRdb re-called the 5' RACE reads with MiXCR, one entry per CDR3 protein. This table has over 70,000 distinct CDR3 sequences, around 13% appearing once. This clonotype was seen a few times. This CDR3 is built from 15 residues. In germline, CDR1 is LGHDT, CDR2 YNNKEL (reference sequence). Trimming at V came to 4 bases and at J to 4 bases, leaving 8 bases not matched to a gene. The J gene is TRBJ2-7, the V gene TRBV3-1; the match to TRBD2 covers 9 bases. This clonotype was obtained from an adult who was a healthcare worker with PCR-confirmed SARS-CoV-2 infection or an uninfected control (not recorded which). Sequenced here: whole blood, sampled at baseline. The CDR3 region has the DNA TGTGCCAGCAGCCTTCGGACTAGCGTAGTGTACGAGCAGTACTTC. Translating gives CASSLRTSVVYEQYF.